The next 6 T cell receptor beta chains were all read from a single sample in a study of shared T cell receptors in the human thymus. Assay used: immunoSEQ multiplex PCR; TCRdb lists only in-frame clones, some missing. In the table there are hundreds of thousands of clones, more than 70% of which are singletons. These sequences were also reported in another study, on human thymus T cells.

Specimen: thymocytes. These receptors were taken from a boy under two years old with a congenital heart defect.

The rearrangement joins TRBV19 to TRBJ2-1; TRBD1 agrees at 9 bases. This CDR3 is built from 15 residues. J was trimmed by 5 bases and V by 8 bases; bases with no gene match: 10. The germline V gene has CDR1 LNHDA and CDR2 SQIVND (reference sequence). The DNA for the CDR3 is TGTGCCAGTTCGAGAGGGACAGGGCGAGACAATGAGCAGTTCTTC. It encodes CASSRGTGRDNEQFF.

This rearrangement joins TRBV28 to TRBJ1-2, with 7 nucleotides matching TRBD1. Per the germline V gene, CDR1 is MDHEN and CDR2 is SYDVKM. After removal of 3 bases from V and 3 bases from J, the junction contained 7 bases not matched to a gene. The CDR3 sequence is 15 residues long. The CDR3 DNA follows: TGTGCCAGCAGTTTCCTAACCGGGACAGACTATGGCTACACCTTC. It yields the protein CASSFLTGTDYGYTF.

The chain is built from TRBV9 and TRBJ2-2, with 7 bases fitting TRBD2. The germline CDR1 and CDR2 sequences are SGDLS and YYNGEE. CDR3 size: 17 residues. Trimming at V came to 3 bases and at J to 1 base, leaving 9 bases not matched to a gene. CDR3 sequence (DNA): TGTGCCAGCAGCGCCCACGGCCAGCGGGGGAACACCGGGGAGCTGTTTTTT. Its translation: CASSAHGQRGNTGELFF.

As for this clone: Additional DNA sequences in this sample encode the identical CDR3. The chain joins TRBV2 to TRBJ1-1, with a possible D match to TRBD1 (6 bases). Trimming took 6 bases from V and 0 from J, leaving 8 bases between them. CDR1 is SNHLY, CDR2 FYNNEI, per germline. This CDR3 region has 13 residues. The CDR3 DNA follows: TGTGCCAGCAGAGACAGGCTGAACACTGAAGCTTTCTTT. Amino acids: CASRDRLNTEAFF.

The chain uses TRBV4-1 and TRBJ1-4; 7 nucleotides line up with TRBD1. Germline trimming cut 4 bases from V and 0 bases from J; bases unmatched to any gene: 11. Germline V gene lookup returns CDR1 MGHRA and CDR2 YSYEKL. The length of the CDR3 is 18 residues. The CDR3 region has the DNA TGCGCCAGCAGCCGATGTCTCAGAGACAGGGCAACTAATGAAAAACTGTTTTTT. Its protein is CASSRCLRDRATNEKLFF.

The rearrangement uses TRBV5-1 and TRBJ2-1, with a possible D match to TRBD2 (5 bases). Deletions cut 3 bases from V and 1 base from J, with 14 bases between. The CDR3 is made up of 16 amino acids. CDR1 is SGHRS and CDR2 is YFSETQ in the germline V gene. In nucleotides, the CDR3 is TGCGCCAGCAGCTGGGAAGCGGTACTATCCTACAATGAGCAGTTCTTC. Protein: CASSWEAVLSYNEQFF.